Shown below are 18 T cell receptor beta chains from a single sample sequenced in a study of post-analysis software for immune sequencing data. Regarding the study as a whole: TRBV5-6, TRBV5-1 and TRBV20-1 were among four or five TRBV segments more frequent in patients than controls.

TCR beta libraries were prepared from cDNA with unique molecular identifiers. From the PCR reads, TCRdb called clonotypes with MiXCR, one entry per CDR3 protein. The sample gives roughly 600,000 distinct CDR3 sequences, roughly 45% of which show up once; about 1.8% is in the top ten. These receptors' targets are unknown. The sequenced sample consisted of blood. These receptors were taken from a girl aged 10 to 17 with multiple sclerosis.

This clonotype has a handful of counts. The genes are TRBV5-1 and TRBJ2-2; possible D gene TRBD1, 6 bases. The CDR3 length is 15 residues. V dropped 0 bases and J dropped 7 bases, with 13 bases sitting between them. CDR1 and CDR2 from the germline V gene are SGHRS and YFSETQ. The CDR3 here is CASSLAKAGVGELFF. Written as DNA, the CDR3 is TGCGCCAGCAGCTTGGCCAAAGCAGGGGTCGGGGAGCTGTTTTTT.

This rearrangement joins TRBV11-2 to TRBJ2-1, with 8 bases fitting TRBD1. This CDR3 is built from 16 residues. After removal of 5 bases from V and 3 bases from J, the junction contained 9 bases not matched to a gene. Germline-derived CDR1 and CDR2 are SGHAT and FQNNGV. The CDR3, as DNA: TGTGCCAGCAGCGTACACCACAGGGGGTACTACAATGAGCAGTTCTTC. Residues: CASSVHHRGYYNEQFF.

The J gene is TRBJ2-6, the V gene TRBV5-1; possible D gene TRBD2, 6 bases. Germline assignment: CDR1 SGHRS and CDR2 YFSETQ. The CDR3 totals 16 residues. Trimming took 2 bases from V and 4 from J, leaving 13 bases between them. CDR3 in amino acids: CASSLGGAGGANVLTF. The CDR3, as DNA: TGCGCCAGCAGCTTAGGAGGGGCGGGAGGGGCCAACGTCCTGACTTTC.

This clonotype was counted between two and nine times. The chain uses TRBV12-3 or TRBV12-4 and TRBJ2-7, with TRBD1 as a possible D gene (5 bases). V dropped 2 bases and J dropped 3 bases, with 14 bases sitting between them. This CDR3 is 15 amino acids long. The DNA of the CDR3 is TGTGCCAGCAGTTTAAGGCAGGGTGAAGGCTACGAGCAGTACTTC. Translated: CASSLRQGEGYEQYF.

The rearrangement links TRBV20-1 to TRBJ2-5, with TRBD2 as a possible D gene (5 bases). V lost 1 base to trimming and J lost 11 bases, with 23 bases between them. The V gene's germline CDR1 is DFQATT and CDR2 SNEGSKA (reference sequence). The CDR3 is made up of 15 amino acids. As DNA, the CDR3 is TGCAGTGCTAGAGGGGTAGGTGCGGGTGAAGGATGGCAGTACTTC. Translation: CSARGVGAGEGWQYF.

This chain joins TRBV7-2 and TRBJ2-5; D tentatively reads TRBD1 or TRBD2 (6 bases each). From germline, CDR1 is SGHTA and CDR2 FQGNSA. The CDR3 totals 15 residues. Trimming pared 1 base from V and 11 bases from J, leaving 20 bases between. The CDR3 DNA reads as TGTGCCAGCAGCTTAGTTGGGGGGAGCCCAGGGGAGCAGTACTTC. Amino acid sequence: CASSLVGGSPGEQYF.

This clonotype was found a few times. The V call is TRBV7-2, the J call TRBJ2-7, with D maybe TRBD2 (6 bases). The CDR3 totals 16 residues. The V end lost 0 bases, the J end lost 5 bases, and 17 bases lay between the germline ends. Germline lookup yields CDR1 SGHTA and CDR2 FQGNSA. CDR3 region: CASSLAPAGLGDEQYF. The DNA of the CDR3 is TGTGCCAGCAGCTTAGCGCCTGCGGGACTGGGAGACGAGCAGTACTTC.

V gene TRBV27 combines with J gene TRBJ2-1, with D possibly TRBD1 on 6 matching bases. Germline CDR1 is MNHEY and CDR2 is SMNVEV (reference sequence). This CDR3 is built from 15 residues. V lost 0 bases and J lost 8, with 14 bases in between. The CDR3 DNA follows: TGTGCCAGCAGTTTATCAGCAGGGGTGATGGATGAGCAGTTCTTC. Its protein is CASSLSAGVMDEQFF.

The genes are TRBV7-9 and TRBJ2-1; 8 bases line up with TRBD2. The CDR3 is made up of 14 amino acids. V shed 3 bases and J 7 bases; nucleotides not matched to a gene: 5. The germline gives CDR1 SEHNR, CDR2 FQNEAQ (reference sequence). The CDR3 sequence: CASSFSGEGNEQFF. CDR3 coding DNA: TGTGCCAGCAGCTTTAGCGGGGAGGGGAATGAGCAGTTCTTC.

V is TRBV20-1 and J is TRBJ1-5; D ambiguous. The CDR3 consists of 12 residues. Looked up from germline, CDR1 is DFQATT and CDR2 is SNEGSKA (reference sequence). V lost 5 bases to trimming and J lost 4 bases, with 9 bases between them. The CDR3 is CSAFVGNQPQHF. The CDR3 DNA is TGCAGTGCTTTCGTGGGGAATCAGCCCCAGCATTTT.

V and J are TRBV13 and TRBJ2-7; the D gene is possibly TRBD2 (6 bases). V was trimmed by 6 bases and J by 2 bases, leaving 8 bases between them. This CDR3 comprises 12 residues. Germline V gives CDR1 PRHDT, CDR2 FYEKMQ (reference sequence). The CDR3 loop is CASREGAYEQYF. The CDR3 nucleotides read TGTGCCAGCAGGGAGGGAGCCTACGAGCAGTACTTC.

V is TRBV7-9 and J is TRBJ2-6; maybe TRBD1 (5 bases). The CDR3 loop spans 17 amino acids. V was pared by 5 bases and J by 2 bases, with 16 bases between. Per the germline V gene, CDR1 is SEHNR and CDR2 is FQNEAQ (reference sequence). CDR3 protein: CASSQGAALAGANVLTF. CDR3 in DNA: TGTGCCAGCAGCCAGGGCGCGGCGTTAGCTGGGGCCAACGTCCTGACTTTC.

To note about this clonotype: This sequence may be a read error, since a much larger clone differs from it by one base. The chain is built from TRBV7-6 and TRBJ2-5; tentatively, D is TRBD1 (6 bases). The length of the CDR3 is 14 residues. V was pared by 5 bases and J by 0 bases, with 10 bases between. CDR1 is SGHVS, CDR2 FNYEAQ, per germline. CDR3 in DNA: TGTGCCAGCAGCAACAGGGTTAACCAAGAGACCCAGTACTTC. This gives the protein CASSNRVNQETQYF.

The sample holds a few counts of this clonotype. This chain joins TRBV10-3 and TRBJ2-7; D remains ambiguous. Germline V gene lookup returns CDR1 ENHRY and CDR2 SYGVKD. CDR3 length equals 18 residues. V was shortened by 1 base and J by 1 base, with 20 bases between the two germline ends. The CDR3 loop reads CAISELSLGVGLSYEQYF. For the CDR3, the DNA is TGTGCCATCAGTGAGTTGTCACTGGGCGTCGGGCTGTCCTACGAGCAGTACTTC.

Here the CDR3 reads CSVRGEGEQYF. In DNA form, the CDR3 reads TGCAGCGTTCGAGGGGAAGGGGAGCAGTACTTC. The chain is built from TRBV29-1 and TRBJ2-7, with D perhaps TRBD1 or TRBD2 (5 bases each). This CDR3 is 11 amino acids long. Germline V gene sequence: CDR1 SQVTM, CDR2 ANQGSEA. The V end was cut by 5 bases, the J end by 7 bases, with 12 bases between.

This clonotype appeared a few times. CDR3 in DNA: TGTGCCAGCACCCGTGGCCGTTGGGTTAACACCGGGGAGCTGTTTTTT. Protein: CASTRGRWVNTGELFF. V is TRBV28 and J is TRBJ2-2, with D hard to call. In germline, CDR1 is MDHEN, CDR2 SYDVKM. Deletions cut 7 bases from V and 2 bases from J, with 17 bases between. This CDR3 has 16 residues.

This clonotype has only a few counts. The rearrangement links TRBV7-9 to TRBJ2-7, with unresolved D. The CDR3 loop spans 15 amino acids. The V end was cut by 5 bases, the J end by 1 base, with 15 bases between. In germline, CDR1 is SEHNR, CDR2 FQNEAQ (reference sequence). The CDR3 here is CASSPRPGFSYEQYF. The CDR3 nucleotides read TGTGCCAGCAGCCCCCGTCCCGGATTTTCCTACGAGCAGTACTTC.

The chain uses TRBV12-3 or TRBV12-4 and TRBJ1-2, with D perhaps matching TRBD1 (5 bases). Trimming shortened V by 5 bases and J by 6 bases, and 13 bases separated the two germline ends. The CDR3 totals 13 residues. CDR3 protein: CASSPTGTHGYTF. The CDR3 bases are TGTGCCAGCAGTCCGACTGGGACGCATGGCTACACCTTC.